These T cell receptor beta chains were read from a single sample in a study of graft-versus-host responses after intestinal transplantation. Only in-frame clones appear in the TCRdb table, and some are missing; sequencing was by immunoSEQ multiplex PCR. Of more than 8,000 clones in the sample, around 92% were seen once. Sequenced material: PBMCs, taken roughly 32 days after intestinal transplant. Every receptor here comes from a human patient who received an intestinal transplant, so some T cells may come from the graft donor. Each CDR3 is given without its conserved first and last residue.

j_call: TRBJ1-1; v_call: TRBV11-3; cdr3_aa: ASSLDRRRPGSGWTEAF
j_call: TRBJ1-5; v_call: TRBV6-5; cdr3_aa: ASSKGAAQPQH
j_call: TRBJ1-1; v_call: TRBV11-2; cdr3_aa: ASSSRQGVEAF
j_call: TRBJ2-5; v_call: TRBV2; cdr3_aa: ASSKLAGGLETQY
j_call: TRBJ2-1; v_call: TRBV11-3; cdr3_aa: ASSLAGWVYNEQF
j_call: TRBJ2-3; v_call: TRBV27; cdr3_aa: ASSALSLFGDTQY
j_call: TRBJ2-3; v_call: TRBV4-1; cdr3_aa: ASSHGRTASTDTQY
j_call: TRBJ2-3; v_call: TRBV4-1; cdr3_aa: ASSQDKLGTDTQY
j_call: TRBJ1-1; v_call: TRBV6-5; cdr3_aa: ASSYSTGNTEAF
j_call: TRBJ2-2; v_call: TRBV4-1; cdr3_aa: ASSPSSGGAPGELF
j_call: TRBJ2-7; v_call: TRBV4-2; cdr3_aa: ASSLEGQY
j_call: TRBJ1-1; v_call: TRBV29-1; cdr3_aa: SVVRSTDTEAF
j_call: TRBJ2-1; v_call: TRBV7-9; cdr3_aa: ASSLARGRIGEQF
j_call: TRBJ1-2; v_call: TRBV5-1; cdr3_aa: ASRVGTGGVGYT
j_call: TRBJ1-5; v_call: TRBV30; cdr3_aa: AWSVGGLQPQH
j_call: TRBJ1-1; v_call: TRBV19; cdr3_aa: ASSNRGKTEAF
j_call: TRBJ2-4; v_call: TRBV5-4; cdr3_aa: ASSLMGQGTKNIQY
j_call: TRBJ1-1; v_call: TRBV6-5; cdr3_aa: ASSYSNRVEAF
j_call: TRBJ2-5; v_call: TRBV5-4; cdr3_aa: ASSFGGPETQY
j_call: TRBJ2-4; v_call: TRBV11-2; cdr3_aa: ASSRHEGLKNIQY
j_call: TRBJ1-1; v_call: TRBV4-1; cdr3_aa: ASSQGGLGMNTEAF
j_call: TRBJ1-2; v_call: TRBV11-2; cdr3_aa: ASSTSRGRNYGYT
j_call: TRBJ2-7; v_call: TRBV5-5; cdr3_aa: ASSLGIQGYEQY
j_call: TRBJ2-7; v_call: TRBV19; cdr3_aa: ASRDSYSYEQY
j_call: TRBJ2-1; v_call: TRBV19; cdr3_aa: ASSIDLRNEQF
j_call: TRBJ1-2; v_call: TRBV6-8; cdr3_aa: ASSSGIYGYT
j_call: TRBJ2-7; v_call: TRBV5-6; cdr3_aa: ASSTAREQY
j_call: TRBJ1-2; v_call: TRBV4-1; cdr3_aa: ASSQASLRANYGYT
j_call: TRBJ1-2; v_call: TRBV6-9; cdr3_aa: ASSYSRDSTYGYT
j_call: TRBJ2-1; v_call: TRBV7-9; cdr3_aa: ASSLEGFNEQF
j_call: TRBJ2-7; v_call: TRBV6-1; cdr3_aa: ASSDGWGYEQY
j_call: TRBJ2-2; v_call: TRBV6-5; cdr3_aa: ASSYRTVNTGELF
j_call: TRBJ2-3; v_call: TRBV5-1; cdr3_aa: ASSLDRADTQY
j_call: TRBJ1-1; v_call: TRBV6-1; cdr3_aa: ASSEVFTEAF
j_call: TRBJ2-7; v_call: TRBV6-1; cdr3_aa: ASSEAAGTSYEQY
j_call: TRBJ1-2; v_call: TRBV27; cdr3_aa: ASSLTGTSNYGYT
j_call: TRBJ1-2; v_call: TRBV19; cdr3_aa: ASIGSRSHFGYT
j_call: TRBJ2-7; v_call: TRBV5-6; cdr3_aa: ASSLFRGQGSSYEQY
j_call: TRBJ2-7; v_call: TRBV5-8; cdr3_aa: ASTFEQY
j_call: TRBJ2-7; v_call: TRBV5-1; cdr3_aa: ASSFYTGNKGEQY
j_call: TRBJ1-2; v_call: TRBV6-5; cdr3_aa: ASSWEDREKNGYT
j_call: TRBJ1-2; v_call: TRBV4-2; cdr3_aa: ASSQDFHGDRANYGYT
j_call: TRBJ1-2; v_call: TRBV2; cdr3_aa: ATIQGAGGYT
j_call: TRBJ2-3; v_call: TRBV29-1; cdr3_aa: SLGTGGTDTQY
j_call: TRBJ1-2; v_call: TRBV2; cdr3_aa: ASRQGQGLEQGYT
j_call: TRBJ2-5; v_call: TRBV28; cdr3_aa: ASSLQGGGETQY
j_call: TRBJ1-1; v_call: TRBV10-3; cdr3_aa: AITPGLPTEAF
j_call: TRBJ1-2; v_call: TRBV6-6; cdr3_aa: ASIPRQGSNYGYT
j_call: TRBJ2-3; v_call: TRBV7-9; cdr3_aa: ASSPFGGATDTQY
j_call: TRBJ1-2; v_call: TRBV5-3; cdr3_aa: ASSLGQGANYGYT
j_call: TRBJ1-4; v_call: TRBV15; cdr3_aa: ATSPRGSANEKLF
j_call: TRBJ2-2; v_call: TRBV10-3; cdr3_aa: AISEIDRPWVTTGELF
j_call: TRBJ1-6; v_call: TRBV6-5; cdr3_aa: ASSYSGGAGSPLH
j_call: TRBJ1-2; v_call: TRBV11-3; cdr3_aa: ASSRLGSYGYT
j_call: TRBJ2-7; v_call: TRBV27; cdr3_aa: ASSLRDTSYEQY
j_call: TRBJ2-5; v_call: TRBV11-2; cdr3_aa: ASSLSQAGGLRETQY
j_call: TRBJ1-2; v_call: TRBV6-6; cdr3_aa: ASSYTGADDYGYT
j_call: TRBJ2-4; v_call: TRBV1; cdr3_aa: TSSHEGGDIQY
j_call: TRBJ2-7; v_call: TRBV11-2; cdr3_aa: ASSLAGGGFYEQY
j_call: TRBJ1-5; v_call: TRBV27; cdr3_aa: ASSSGNYQPQH